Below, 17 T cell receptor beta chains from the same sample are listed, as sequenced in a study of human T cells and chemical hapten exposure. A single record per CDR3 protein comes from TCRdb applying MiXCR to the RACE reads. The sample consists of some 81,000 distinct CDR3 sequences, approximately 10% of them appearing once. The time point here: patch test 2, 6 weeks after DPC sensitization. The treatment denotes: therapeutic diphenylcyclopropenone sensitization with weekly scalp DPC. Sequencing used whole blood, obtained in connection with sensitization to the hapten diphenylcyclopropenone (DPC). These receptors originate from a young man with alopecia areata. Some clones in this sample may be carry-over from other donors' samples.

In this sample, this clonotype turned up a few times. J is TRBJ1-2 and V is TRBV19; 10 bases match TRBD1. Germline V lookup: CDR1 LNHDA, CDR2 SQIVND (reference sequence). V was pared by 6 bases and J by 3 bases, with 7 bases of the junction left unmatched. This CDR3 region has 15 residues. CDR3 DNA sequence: TGTGCCAGTAGCCTGGGGACAGGGGAATACTATGGCTACACCTTC. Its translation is CASSLGTGEYYGYTF.

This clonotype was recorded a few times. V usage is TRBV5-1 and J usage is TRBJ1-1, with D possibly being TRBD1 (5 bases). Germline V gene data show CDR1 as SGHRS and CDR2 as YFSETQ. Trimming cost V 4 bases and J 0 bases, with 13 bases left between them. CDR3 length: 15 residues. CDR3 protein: CASSEGTRMNTEAFF. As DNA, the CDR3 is TGCGCCAGCAGCGAGGGGACCCGAATGAACACTGAAGCTTTCTTT.

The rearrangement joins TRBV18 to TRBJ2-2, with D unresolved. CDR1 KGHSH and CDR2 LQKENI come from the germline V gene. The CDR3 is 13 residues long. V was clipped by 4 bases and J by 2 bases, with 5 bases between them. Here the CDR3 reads CASSQDNTGELFF. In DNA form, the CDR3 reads TGTGCCAGCTCACAGGATAACACCGGGGAGCTGTTTTTT. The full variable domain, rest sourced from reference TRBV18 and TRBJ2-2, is NAGVMQNPRHLVRRRGQEARLRCSPMKGHSHVYWYRQLPEEGLKFMVYLQKENIIDESGMPKERFSAEFPKEGPSILRIQQVVRGDSAAYFCASSQDNTGELFFGEGSRLTVL.

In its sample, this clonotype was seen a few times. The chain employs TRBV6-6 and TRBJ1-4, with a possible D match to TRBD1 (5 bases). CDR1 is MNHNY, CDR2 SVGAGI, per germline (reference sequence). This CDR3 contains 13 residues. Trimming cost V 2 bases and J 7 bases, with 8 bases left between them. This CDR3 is CASSYGGGEKLFF. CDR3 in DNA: TGTGCCAGCAGTTACGGGGGGGGTGAAAAACTGTTTTTT.

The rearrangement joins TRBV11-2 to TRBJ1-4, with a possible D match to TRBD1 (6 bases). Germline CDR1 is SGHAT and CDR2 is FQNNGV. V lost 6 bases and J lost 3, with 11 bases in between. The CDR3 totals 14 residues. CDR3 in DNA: TGTGCCAGCAGAGAGGGGGTAGCTAATGAAAAACTGTTTTTT. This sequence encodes CASREGVANEKLFF.

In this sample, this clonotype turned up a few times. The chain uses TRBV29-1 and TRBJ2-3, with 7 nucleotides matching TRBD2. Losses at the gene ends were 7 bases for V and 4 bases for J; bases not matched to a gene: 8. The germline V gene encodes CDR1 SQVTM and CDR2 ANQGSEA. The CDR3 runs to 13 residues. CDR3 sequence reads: CSAGRLAPDTQYF. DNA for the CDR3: TGCAGCGCAGGGAGACTAGCCCCAGATACGCAGTATTTT.

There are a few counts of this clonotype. CDR3 amino acids: CASTPGRQDEQFF. CDR3 sequence (DNA): TGTGCCAGCACCCCGGGACGCCAGGATGAGCAGTTCTTC. The chain carries TRBV11-3 and TRBJ2-1; D may correspond to TRBD1 or TRBD2 (5 bases each). The CDR3 has 13 amino acids. Germline CDR1 reads SGHNT; CDR2 reads YENEEA. Trimming cost V 7 bases and J 8 bases, with 15 bases left between them.

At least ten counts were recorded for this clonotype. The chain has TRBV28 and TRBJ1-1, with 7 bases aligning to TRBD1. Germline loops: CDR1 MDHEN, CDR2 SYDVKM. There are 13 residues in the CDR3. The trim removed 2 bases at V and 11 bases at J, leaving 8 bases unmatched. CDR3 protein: CASSLRTGVTAFF. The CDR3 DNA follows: TGTGCCAGCAGTTTACGTACAGGGGTGACGGCTTTCTTT.

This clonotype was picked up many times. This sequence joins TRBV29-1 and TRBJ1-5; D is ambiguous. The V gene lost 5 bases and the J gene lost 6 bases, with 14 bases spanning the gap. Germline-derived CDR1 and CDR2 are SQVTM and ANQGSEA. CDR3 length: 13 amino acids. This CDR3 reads CSVLTEGGQPQHF. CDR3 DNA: TGCAGCGTTCTTACTGAGGGTGGTCAGCCCCAGCATTTT. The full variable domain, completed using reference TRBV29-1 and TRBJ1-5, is SAVISQKPSRDICQRGTSLTIQCQVDSQVTMMFWYRQQPGQSLTLIATANQGSEATYESGFVIDKFPISRPNLTFSTLTVSNMSPEDSSIYLCSVLTEGGQPQHFGDGTRLSIL.

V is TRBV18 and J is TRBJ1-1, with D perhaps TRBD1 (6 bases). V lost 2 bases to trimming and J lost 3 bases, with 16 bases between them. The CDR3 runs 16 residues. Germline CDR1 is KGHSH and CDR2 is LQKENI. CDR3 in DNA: TGTGCCAGCTCACCAGGATCCAGGGGTAGATACACTGAAGCTTTCTTT. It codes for CASSPGSRGRYTEAFF.

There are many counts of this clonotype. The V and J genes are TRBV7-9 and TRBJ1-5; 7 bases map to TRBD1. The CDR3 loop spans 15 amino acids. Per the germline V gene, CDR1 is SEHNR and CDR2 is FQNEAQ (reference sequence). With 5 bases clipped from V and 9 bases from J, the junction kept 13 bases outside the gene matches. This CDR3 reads CASSHGGTEMSPQHF. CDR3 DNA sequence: TGTGCCAGCAGCCACGGCGGGACAGAAATGTCGCCCCAGCATTTT.

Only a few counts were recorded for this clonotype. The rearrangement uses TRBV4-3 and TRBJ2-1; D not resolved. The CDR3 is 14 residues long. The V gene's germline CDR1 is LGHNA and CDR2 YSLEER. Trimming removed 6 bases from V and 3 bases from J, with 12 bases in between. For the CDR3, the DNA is TGCGCCAGCAGTCCGGGCCTCGACTACAATGAGCAGTTCTTC. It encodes CASSPGLDYNEQFF.

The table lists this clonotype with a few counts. CDR3: CASSQALTGELFF. The CDR3 nucleotides read TGTGCCAGCAGCCAAGCCCTAACCGGGGAGCTGTTTTTT. The gene calls are TRBV3-1 and TRBJ2-2; D gene uncertain. Trimming took 1 base from V and 5 from J, leaving 5 bases between them. The CDR3 covers 13 residues. Germline V CDR1 and CDR2: LGHDT, YNNKEL (reference sequence).

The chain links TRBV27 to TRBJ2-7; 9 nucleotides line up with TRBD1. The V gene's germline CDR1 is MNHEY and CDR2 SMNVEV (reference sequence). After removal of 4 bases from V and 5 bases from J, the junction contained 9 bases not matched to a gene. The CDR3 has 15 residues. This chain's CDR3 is CASSSISRTGDEQYF. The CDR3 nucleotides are TGTGCCAGCAGTTCAATTTCTCGGACAGGGGACGAGCAGTACTTC.

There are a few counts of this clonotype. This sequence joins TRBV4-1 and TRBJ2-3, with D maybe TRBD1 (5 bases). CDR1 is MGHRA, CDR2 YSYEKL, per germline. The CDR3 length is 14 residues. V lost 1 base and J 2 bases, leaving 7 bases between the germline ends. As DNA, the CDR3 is TGCGCCAGCAGCCAAGGACAGTTCACAGATACGCAGTATTTT. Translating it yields CASSQGQFTDTQYF.

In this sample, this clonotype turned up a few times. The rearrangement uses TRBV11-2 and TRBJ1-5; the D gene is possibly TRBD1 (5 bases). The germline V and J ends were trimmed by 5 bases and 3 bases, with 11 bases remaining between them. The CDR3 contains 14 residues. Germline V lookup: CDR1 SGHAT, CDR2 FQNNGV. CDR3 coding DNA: TGTGCCAGCAGCCAAAGGGGAACCAATCAGCCCCAGCATTTT. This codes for CASSQRGTNQPQHF. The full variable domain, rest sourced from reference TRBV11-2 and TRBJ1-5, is EAGVAQSPRYKIIEKRQSVAFWCNPISGHATLYWYQQILGQGPKLLIQFQNNGVVDDSQLPKDRFSAERLKGVDSTLKIQPAKLEDSAVYLCASSQRGTNQPQHFGDGTRLSIL.

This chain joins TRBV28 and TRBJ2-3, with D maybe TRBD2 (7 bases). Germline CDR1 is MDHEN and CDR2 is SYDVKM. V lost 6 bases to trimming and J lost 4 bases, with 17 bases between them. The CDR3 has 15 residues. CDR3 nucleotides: TGTGCCAGCAGCCATCGCGGGGGCCCCTCAGATACGCAGTATTTT. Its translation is CASSHRGGPSDTQYF.